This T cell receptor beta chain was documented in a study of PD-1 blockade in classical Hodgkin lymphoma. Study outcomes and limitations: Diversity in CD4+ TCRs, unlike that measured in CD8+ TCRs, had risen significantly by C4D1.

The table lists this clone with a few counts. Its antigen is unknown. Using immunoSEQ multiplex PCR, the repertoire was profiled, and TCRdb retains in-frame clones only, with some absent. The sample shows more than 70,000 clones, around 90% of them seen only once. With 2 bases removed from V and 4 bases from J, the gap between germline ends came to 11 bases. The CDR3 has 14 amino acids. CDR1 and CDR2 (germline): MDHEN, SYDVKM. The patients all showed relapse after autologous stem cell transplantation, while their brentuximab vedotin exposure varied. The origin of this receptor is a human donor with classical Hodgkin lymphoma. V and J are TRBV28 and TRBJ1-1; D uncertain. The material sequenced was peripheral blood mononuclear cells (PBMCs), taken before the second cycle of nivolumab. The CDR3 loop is CASSLTSGGTEAFF. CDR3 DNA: TGTGCCAGCAGTTTAACCTCGGGAGGCACTGAAGCTTTCTTT.